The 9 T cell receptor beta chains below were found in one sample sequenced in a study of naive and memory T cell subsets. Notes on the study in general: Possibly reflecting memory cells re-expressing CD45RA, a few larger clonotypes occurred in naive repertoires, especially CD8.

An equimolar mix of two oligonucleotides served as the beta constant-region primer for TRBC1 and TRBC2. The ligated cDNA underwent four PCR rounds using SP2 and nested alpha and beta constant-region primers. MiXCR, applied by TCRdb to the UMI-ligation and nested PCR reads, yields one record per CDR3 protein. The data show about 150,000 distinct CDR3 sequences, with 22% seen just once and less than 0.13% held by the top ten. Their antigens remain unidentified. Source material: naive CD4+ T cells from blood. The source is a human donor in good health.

In DNA form, the CDR3 reads TGTGCCAGCAGCACCACCCGAAATGGCAGGGGGAAAGAGCGTGAAAAACTGTTTTTT. Protein: CASSTTRNGRGKEREKLFF. This rearrangement joins TRBV7-9 to TRBJ1-4; 7 nucleotides match TRBD1. Germline-derived CDR1 and CDR2 are SEHNR and FQNEAQ (reference sequence). J lost 7 bases, V lost 5 bases, and 22 bases had no gene match. The CDR3 contains 19 residues. The variable domain in full, with the rest retrieved from reference TRBV7-9 and TRBJ1-4, is DTGVSQNPRHKITKRGQNVTFRCDPISEHNRLYWYRQTLGQGPEFLTYFQNEAQLEKSRLLSDRFSAERPKGSFSTLEIQRTEQGDSAMYLCASSTTRNGRGKEREKLFFGSGTQLSVL.

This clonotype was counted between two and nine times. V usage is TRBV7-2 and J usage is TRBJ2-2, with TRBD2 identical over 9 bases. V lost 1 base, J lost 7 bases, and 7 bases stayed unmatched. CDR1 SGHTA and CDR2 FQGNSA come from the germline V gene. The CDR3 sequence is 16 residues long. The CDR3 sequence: CASSLELAGRLGELFF. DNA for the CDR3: TGTGCCAGCAGCTTAGAGCTAGCGGGAAGGCTCGGGGAGCTGTTTTTT.

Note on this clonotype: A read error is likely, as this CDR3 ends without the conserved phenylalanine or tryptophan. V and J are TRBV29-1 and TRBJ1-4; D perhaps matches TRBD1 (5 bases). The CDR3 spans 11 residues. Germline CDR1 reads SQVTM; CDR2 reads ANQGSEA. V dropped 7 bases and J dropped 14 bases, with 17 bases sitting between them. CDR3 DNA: TGCAGCGCTGGGCCAGCTGAGGGGCTGTTTTCT. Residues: CSAGPAEGLFS.

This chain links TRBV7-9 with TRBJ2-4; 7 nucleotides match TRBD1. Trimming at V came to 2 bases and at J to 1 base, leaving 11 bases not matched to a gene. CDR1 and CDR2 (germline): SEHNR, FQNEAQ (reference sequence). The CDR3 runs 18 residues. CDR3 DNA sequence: TGTGCCAGCAGCTTATTGGAGGACAGGTACGCGGCCAAAAACATTCAGTACTTC. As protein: CASSLLEDRYAAKNIQYF.

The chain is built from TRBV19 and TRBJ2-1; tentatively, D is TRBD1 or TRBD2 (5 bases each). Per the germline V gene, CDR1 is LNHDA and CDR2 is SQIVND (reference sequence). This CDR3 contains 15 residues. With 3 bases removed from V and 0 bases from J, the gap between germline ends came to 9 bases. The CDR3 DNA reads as TGTGCCAGTAGTATTGGGACCCGCTCCTACAATGAGCAGTTCTTC. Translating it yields CASSIGTRSYNEQFF.

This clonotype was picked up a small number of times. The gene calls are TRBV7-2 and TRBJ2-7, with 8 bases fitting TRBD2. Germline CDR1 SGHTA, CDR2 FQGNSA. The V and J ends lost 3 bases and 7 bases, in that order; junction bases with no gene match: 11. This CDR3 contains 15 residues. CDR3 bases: TGTGCCAGCAGCTTCCCGTCCGGGACTAGAGGGGAGCAGTACTTC. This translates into CASSFPSGTRGEQYF. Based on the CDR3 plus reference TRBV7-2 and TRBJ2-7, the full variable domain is GAGVSQSPSNKVTEKGKDVELRCDPISGHTALYWYRQSLGQGLEFLIYFQGNSAPDKSGLPSDRFSAERTGGSVSTLTIQRTQQEDSAVYLCASSFPSGTRGEQYFGPGTRLTVT.

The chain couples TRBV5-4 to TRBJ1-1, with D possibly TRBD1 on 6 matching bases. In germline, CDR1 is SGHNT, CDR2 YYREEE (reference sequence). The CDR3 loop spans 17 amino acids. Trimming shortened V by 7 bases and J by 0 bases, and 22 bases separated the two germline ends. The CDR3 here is CASGQGRIISMNTEAFF. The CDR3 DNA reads TGTGCCAGCGGCCAGGGGAGGATTATTTCCATGAACACTGAAGCTTTCTTT.

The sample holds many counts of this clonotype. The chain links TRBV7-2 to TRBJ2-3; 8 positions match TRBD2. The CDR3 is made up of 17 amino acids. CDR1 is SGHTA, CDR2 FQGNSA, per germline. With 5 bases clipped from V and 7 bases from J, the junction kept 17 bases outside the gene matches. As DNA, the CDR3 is TGTGCCAGCAGCACTGCCGGGACTAGGCTCGTCACGAATACGCAGTATTTT. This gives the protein CASSTAGTRLVTNTQYF.

The chain's CDR3 is CASSGNLGQGNYGYTF. The CDR3 nucleotides are TGTGCCAGCAGTGGGAATCTGGGACAGGGGAACTATGGCTACACCTTC. This chain joins TRBV6-1 and TRBJ1-2; 10 bases are shared with TRBD1. After removal of 4 bases from V and 2 bases from J, the junction contained 7 bases not matched to a gene. This CDR3 spans 16 amino acids. Per the germline V gene, CDR1 is MNHNS and CDR2 is SASEGT.